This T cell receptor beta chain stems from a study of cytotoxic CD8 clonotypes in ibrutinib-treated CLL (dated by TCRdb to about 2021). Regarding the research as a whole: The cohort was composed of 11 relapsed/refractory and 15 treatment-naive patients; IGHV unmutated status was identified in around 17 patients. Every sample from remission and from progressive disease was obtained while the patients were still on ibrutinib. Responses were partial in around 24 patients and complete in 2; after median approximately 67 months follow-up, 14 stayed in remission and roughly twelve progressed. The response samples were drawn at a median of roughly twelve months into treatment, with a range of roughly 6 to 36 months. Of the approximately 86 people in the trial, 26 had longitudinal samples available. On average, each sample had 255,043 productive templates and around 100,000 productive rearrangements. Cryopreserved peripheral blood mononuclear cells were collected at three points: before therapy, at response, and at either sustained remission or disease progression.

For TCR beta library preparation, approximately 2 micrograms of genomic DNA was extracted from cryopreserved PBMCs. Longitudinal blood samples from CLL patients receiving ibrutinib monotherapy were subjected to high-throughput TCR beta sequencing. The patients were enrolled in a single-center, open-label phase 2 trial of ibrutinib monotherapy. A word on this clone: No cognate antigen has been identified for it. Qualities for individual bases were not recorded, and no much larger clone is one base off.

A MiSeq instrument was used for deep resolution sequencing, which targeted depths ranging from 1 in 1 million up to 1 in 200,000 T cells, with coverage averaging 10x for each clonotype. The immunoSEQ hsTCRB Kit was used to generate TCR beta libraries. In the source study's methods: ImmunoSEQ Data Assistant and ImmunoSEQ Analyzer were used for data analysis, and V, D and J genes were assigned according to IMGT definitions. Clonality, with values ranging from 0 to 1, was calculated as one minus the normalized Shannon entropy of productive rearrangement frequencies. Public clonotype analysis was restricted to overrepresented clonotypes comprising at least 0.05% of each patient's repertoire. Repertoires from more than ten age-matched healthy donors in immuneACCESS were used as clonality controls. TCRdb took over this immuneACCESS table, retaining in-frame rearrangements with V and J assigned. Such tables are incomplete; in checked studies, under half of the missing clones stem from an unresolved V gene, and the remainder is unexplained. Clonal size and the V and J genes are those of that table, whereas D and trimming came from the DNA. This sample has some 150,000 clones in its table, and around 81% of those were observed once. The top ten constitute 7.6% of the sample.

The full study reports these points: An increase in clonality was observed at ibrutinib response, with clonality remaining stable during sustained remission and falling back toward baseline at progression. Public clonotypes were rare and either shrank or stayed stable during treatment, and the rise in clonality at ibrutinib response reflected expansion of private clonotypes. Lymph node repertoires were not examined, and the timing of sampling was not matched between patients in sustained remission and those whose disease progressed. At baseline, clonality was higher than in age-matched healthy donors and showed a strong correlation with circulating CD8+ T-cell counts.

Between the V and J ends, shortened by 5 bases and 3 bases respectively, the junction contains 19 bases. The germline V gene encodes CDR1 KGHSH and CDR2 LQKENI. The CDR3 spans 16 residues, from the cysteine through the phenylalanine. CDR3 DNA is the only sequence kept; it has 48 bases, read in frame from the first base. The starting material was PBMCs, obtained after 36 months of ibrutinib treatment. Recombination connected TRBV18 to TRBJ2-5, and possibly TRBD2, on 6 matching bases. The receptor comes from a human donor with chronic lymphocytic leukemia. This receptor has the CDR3 CASSLRQRVAEETQYF. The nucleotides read TGTGCCAGCTCATTACGACAGCGGGTTGCTGAAGAGACCCAGTACTTC. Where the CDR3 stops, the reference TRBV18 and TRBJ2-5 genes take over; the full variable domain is NAGVMQNPRHLVRRRGQEARLRCSPMKGHSHVYWYRQLPEEGLKFMVYLQKENIIDESGMPKERFSAEFPKEGPSILRIQQVVRGDSAAYFCASSLRQRVAEETQYFGPGTRLLVL.